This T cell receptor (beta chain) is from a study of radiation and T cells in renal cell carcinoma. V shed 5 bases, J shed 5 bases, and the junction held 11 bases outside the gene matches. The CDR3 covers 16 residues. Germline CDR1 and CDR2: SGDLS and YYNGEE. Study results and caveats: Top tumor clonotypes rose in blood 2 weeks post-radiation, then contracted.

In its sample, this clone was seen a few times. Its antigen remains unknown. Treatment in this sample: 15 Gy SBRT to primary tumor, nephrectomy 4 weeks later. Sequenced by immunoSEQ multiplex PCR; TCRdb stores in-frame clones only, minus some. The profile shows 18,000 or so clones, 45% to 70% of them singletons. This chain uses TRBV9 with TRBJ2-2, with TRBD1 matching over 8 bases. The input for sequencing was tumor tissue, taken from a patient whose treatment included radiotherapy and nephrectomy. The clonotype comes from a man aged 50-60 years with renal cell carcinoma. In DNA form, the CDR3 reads TGTGCCAGCAGACCCGGACAGGGCCTGGGGACCGGGGAGCTGTTTTTT. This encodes CASRPGQGLGTGELFF.